These T cell receptor beta chains were read from a single sample in a study of cytomegalovirus exposure and HLA in healthy donors. Clones were read by immunoSEQ multiplex PCR, and TCRdb kept only the in-frame ones, dropping some. Of about 190,000 clones detected, over 70% appear once; the ten largest clones hold about 1.6%. The source material was PBMCs. Receptors were obtained from a woman aged 18-35 years in good health and CMV-seronegative. Each CDR3 is given with its conserved first and last residue. The D gene is left open where the match is weak. A row's size may be missing; if present it is once, few, many or a size class.

TRBJ2-7 | TRBV27 | - | - | TGTGCCAGCAGGCCCCAGGGCAGGCACTACGAGCAGTACTTC | CASRPQGRHYEQYF
TRBJ2-3 | TRBV6-1 | - | - | TGTGCCAGCAGGGGGGACTCTAATACGCAGTATTTT | CASRGDSNTQYF
TRBJ2-7 | TRBV27 | - | TRBD1 | TGTGCCAGCAGTTTAGACAGGGGGCACGAGCAGTACTTC | CASSLDRGHEQYF
TRBJ2-5 | TRBV6-5 | once | TRBD1 | TGTGCCAGCAGTTGGACAGGGCTAGGGACCCAGTACTTC | CASSWTGLGTQYF
TRBJ1-4 | TRBV5-1 | - | - | TGCGCCAGCAGCTTGGCGGGTGATGCTAATGAAAAACTGTTTTTT | CASSLAGDANEKLFF
TRBJ2-3 | TRBV28 | - | TRBD1 | TGTGCCAGCAGTTTGGAGAGGACAGGAGATACGCAGTATTTT | CASSLERTGDTQYF
TRBJ2-7 | TRBV6-5 | - | TRBD2 | TGTGCCAGCAGTAGCCGGGGGGGTTGGTACGAGCAGTACTTC | CASSSRGGWYEQYF
TRBJ2-7 | TRBV27 | - | TRBD2 | TGTGCCAGCAGTCTCACTGGACTAGCACTAGCCCAGTACTTC | CASSLTGLALAQYF
TRBJ1-1 | TRBV5-1 | few | TRBD1 | TGCGCCAGCAGCCGCGACAGGGGGCGGACTGAAGCTTTCTTT | CASSRDRGRTEAFF
TRBJ2-3 | TRBV4-1 | once | TRBD2 | TGCGCCAGCAGCCGACAACTAGCGGGGCTCACAGATACGCAGTATTTT | CASSRQLAGLTDTQYF
TRBJ1-3 | TRBV7-6 | - | - | TGTGCCAGCAGCTTATTAGACTTTGGAATGGCTGGAAACACCATATATTTT | CASSLLDFGMAGNTIYF
TRBJ2-5 | TRBV5-4 | - | TRBD1 | TGTGCCAGCAGGCACAGGGGGCGCGAGGAGACCCAGTACTTC | CASRHRGREETQYF
TRBJ2-1 | TRBV2 | - | TRBD1 | TGTGCCAGCAGCCGGACAGGGGGCACGGGCAATGAGCAGTTCTTC | CASSRTGGTGNEQFF
TRBJ1-2 | TRBV5-6 | - | TRBD1 | TGTGCCAGCAGCTTGGTAACCGAGAGGGGAGGACAGGGGTATGGCTACACCTTC | CASSLVTERGGQGYGYTF
TRBJ2-3 | TRBV11-2 | - | - | TGTGCCAGCAGCTTCAGGGGTGTAGCAGATACGCAGTATTTT | CASSFRGVADTQYF
TRBJ2-2 | TRBV7-9 | - | - | TGTGCCAGCAGCTTAGACGACAGTAACACCGGGGAGCTGTTTTTT | CASSLDDSNTGELFF
TRBJ1-5 | TRBV6-5 | - | - | TGTGCCAGCAGGGAAAACTGGGGGGTGGATCAGCCCCAGCATTTT | CASRENWGVDQPQHF
TRBJ2-2 | TRBV9 | few | - | TGTGCCAGCAGCGTAGGAGATTTGCCCGGGGAGCTGTTTTTT | CASSVGDLPGELFF
TRBJ1-5 | TRBV7-9 | once | TRBD1 | TGTGCCAGCAGCCAGGGGGGTCATAGCAATCAGCCCCAGCATTTT | CASSQGGHSNQPQHF
TRBJ1-2 | TRBV5-8 | few | TRBD1 | TGTGCCAGCAGCTTGGCCTATTCGACAGGGAAACGGTATGGCTACACCTTC | CASSLAYSTGKRYGYTF
TRBJ2-5 | TRBV6-6 | once | - | TGTGCCAGCGGGCCTCTGGTTAGGGAGACCCAGTACTTC | CASGPLVRETQYF
TRBJ1-2 | TRBV9 | - | TRBD1 | TGTGCCAGCAGCACCCGGGACAGGGATTATGGCTACACCTTC | CASSTRDRDYGYTF
TRBJ2-1 | TRBV5-1 | - | - | TGCGCCAGCAGCTCCGCTAGGGGTGAGCAGTTCTTC | CASSSARGEQFF
TRBJ1-2 | TRBV2 | - | TRBD1 | TGTGCCAGCAAGGGCGAGGCAGGGGGCTTAGGCTACACCTTC | CASKGEAGGLGYTF
TRBJ1-2 | TRBV7-9 | - | - | TGTGCCAGCAGCTTCGGGGGGGACTATGGCTACACCTTC | CASSFGGDYGYTF
TRBJ2-7 | TRBV18 | - | - | TGTGCCAGCTCACCGGCGGTCTCCTACGAGCAGTACTTC | CASSPAVSYEQYF
TRBJ1-2 | TRBV4-1 | - | TRBD1 | TGCGCCAGCAGCCCCCTCCCCAGAGACAGGGGGACTAACTATGGCTACACCTTC | CASSPLPRDRGTNYGYTF
TRBJ1-1 | TRBV7-9 | - | - | TGTGCCAGCAGCTTTTTGGCAGGGAGGGACACTGAAGCTTTCTTT | CASSFLAGRDTEAFF
TRBJ2-5 | TRBV7-2 | - | TRBD2 | TGTGCCAGCAGCCTGGACACCGGGAGGGAGACCCAGTACTTC | CASSLDTGRETQYF
TRBJ2-3 | TRBV6-5 | once | TRBD2 | TGTGCCAGCGGTGCGGGGGGGCCGCGAGATACGCAGTATTTT | CASGAGGPRDTQYF
TRBJ2-5 | TRBV7-3 | - | - | TGTGCCAGCAGCTTAACGGGGCGCCCCCGAGAGACCCAGTACTTC | CASSLTGRPRETQYF
TRBJ1-2 | TRBV6-5 | - | TRBD1 | TGTGCCAGCAGTAAAAGGACAGGGGGCAGCCATGGCTACACCTTC | CASSKRTGGSHGYTF
TRBJ1-1 | TRBV18 | - | - | TGTGCCAGCTCACCGCCTTCGGGCACTGAAGCTTTCTTT | CASSPPSGTEAFF
TRBJ1-5 | TRBV28 | - | - | TGTGCCAGCAGTCCCCGCGGGGACCGAGAACAGCCCCAGCATTTT | CASSPRGDREQPQHF
TRBJ1-1 | TRBV5-1 | - | - | TGCGCCAGCAGCTTGTCGGTAGGGGGAAGGGGGACTGAAGCTTTCTTT | CASSLSVGGRGTEAFF